This paragraph covers one TCR beta chain sequence. This clone's antigen is unknown. Base qualities are not recorded, but no much larger clone differs from it by a single base. The data stem from a study of cytotoxic CD8 clonotypes in ibrutinib-treated CLL (dated by TCRdb to the early 2020s). Regarding the research as a whole: The cohort included roughly 15 treatment-naive and roughly ten relapsed/refractory patients; 17 to 18 were IGHV unmutated. Responses were partial in some 24 patients and complete in 2; after median about 70 months follow-up, around 14 stayed in remission and around 12 progressed. The response samples were drawn at a median of around eleven months into treatment, with a range of about 6 to 40 months. On average, each sample had some 260,000 productive templates and 94,082 productive rearrangements. Of the 85 to 90 participants in the trial, roughly 26 had longitudinal samples available. Cryopreserved peripheral blood mononuclear cells were collected before treatment, at response, and at either disease progression or sustained remission. Every sample from remission and from progressive disease was obtained while the patients were still on ibrutinib.

A MiSeq instrument was used for deep resolution sequencing, which targeted depths ranging from 1 in 1 million up to 1 in 200,000 T cells, with coverage averaging 10x for each clonotype. The immunoSEQ hsTCRB Kit was used to generate the TCR beta libraries. As for the original processing: The data were analyzed with ImmunoSEQ Analyzer and ImmunoSEQ Data Assistant, and V, D and J gene assignments followed IMGT definitions. Clonality, with values ranging from 0 to 1, was calculated as one minus the normalized Shannon entropy of productive rearrangement frequencies. Public clonotype analysis was restricted to overrepresented clonotypes comprising at least 0.05% of each patient's repertoire. Repertoires from about a dozen age-matched healthy donors in immuneACCESS were used as clonality controls. TCRdb took over this immuneACCESS table, retaining in-frame rearrangements with V and J assigned. Such tables are incomplete; in checked studies, under half of the missing clones stem from an unresolved V gene, and the remainder is unexplained. V, J and clone size are taken as reported in that table, and D and trimming were inferred from the DNA itself. For this sample the table gives more than 85,000 clones, of which more than 70% were detected only once. Around 23% of the sample is in the top ten clones.

Summary of the overall study and its limitations: Sustained-remission and progressing patients did not have matched sampling times, and lymph node repertoires were not examined. Public clonotypes were rare and either shrank or stayed stable during treatment, and the rise in clonality at ibrutinib response reflected expansion of private clonotypes. At baseline, clonality was higher than in age-matched healthy donors and showed a strong correlation with circulating CD8+ T-cell counts. An increase in clonality was observed at ibrutinib response, with clonality remaining stable during sustained remission and falling back toward baseline at progression.

This specimen's time point label, interpreted: 24 months on ibrutinib. For TCR beta library preparation, 1.5 to 2 micrograms of genomic DNA were extracted from the cryopreserved PBMCs. Longitudinal blood samples from CLL patients on ibrutinib monotherapy underwent high-throughput TCR beta sequencing. The patients were enrolled in a single-center, open-label phase 2 trial of ibrutinib monotherapy. Per the germline V gene, MGHRA is the CDR1 and YSYEKL is the CDR2. Including the terminal cysteine and phenylalanine, the CDR3 comprises 12 residues. CDR3 DNA is the only sequence kept; it has 36 bases, read in frame from the first base. V is reduced by 3 bases and J by 5 bases, leaving a spacing of 7 bases between them.

This specimen consisted of PBMCs, obtained after 24 months of ibrutinib treatment. The clonotype was recovered from a human donor with chronic lymphocytic leukemia. Recombination linked TRBV4-1 to TRBJ2-5, with an unclear D gene assignment. The CDR3 corresponds to CASSQGPETQYF. Here is the DNA: TGCGCCAGCAGCCAGGGTCCGGAGACCCAGTACTTC.